This T cell receptor (beta chain) came from a study of blood T cell repertoires in COVID-19. Original analysis: Amplification from reference gene primers served as the basis for estimated nucleated cell counts. Assay used: immunoSEQ multiplex PCR; TCRdb lists only in-frame clones, some missing. The D gene and trimming were derived from the DNA, and the V and J assignments and clone size from that table. The data contain roughly 250,000 clones, 90% to 95% of them singletons. This clone appeared a few times. Ages ranged from about 18 to 90 years, with residence in more than 20 US areas. Cohorts were assigned according to the clinical history that participants reported. The specimen was PBMCs or T cells enriched from blood (not recorded which). The TCR originated in a human donor in a cohort exposed to, infected with or recovered from COVID-19 (not recorded which). The donor label of this sample is uncertain.

The chain's CDR3 is CASSQSKRGGGYTF. DNA for the CDR3: TGCGCCAGCAGTCAATCGAAGCGGGGTGGGGGCTACACCTTC. The rearrangement joins TRBV23-1 to TRBJ1-2, with D uncertain. TRBV23-1 has ORF status, its function being uncertain. The CDR3 consists of 14 residues. V shed 0 bases and J shed 8 bases, with 13 bases lying between them.